Below, 13 T cell receptor beta chains from the same sample are listed, as sequenced in a study of blood T cell repertoires in COVID-19. Generated by immunoSEQ multiplex PCR, the TCRdb table keeps only in-frame clones and is missing some. The table includes fewer than 80,000 clones, roughly 90% detected once. Sequencing used peripheral blood. These receptors originate from a man at least 80 years old with COVID-19, enrolled during active disease.

This clone has a single count. The chain has TRBV5-1 and TRBJ1-1, with D hard to call. Germline values: CDR1 SGHRS, CDR2 YFSETQ. CDR3 length equals 14 residues. V lost 4 bases and J 6 bases, leaving 16 bases between the germline ends. In nucleotides, the CDR3 is TGCGCCAGCAGCCTCAACGTCGAGTCCGCTGAAGCTTTCTTT. Translating it yields CASSLNVESAEAFF.

V and J are TRBV28 and TRBJ1-4, with D unclear. The germline V and J ends were trimmed by 7 bases and 6 bases, with 15 bases remaining between them. Per the germline V gene, CDR1 is MDHEN and CDR2 is SYDVKM. The CDR3 is 14 amino acids. In nucleotides, the CDR3 is TGTGCCAGCAAACCGACCGGGTACTATGAAAAACTGTTTTTT. Protein product: CASKPTGYYEKLFF.

This clone was seen just once. The genes are TRBV5-1 and TRBJ2-3; D is uncertain. The V end lost 0 bases, the J end lost 0 bases, and 8 bases lay between the germline ends. The CDR3 loop spans 15 amino acids. The germline V gene has CDR1 SGHRS and CDR2 YFSETQ. The DNA for the CDR3 is TGCGCCAGCAGCTTGGACAGAACTAGCACAGATACGCAGTATTTT. Translating gives CASSLDRTSTDTQYF.

The chain uses TRBV6-5 and TRBJ2-3; D is possibly TRBD1 (5 bases). Germline V CDR1 and CDR2: MNHEY, SVGAGI. The CDR3 totals 14 residues. Trimming removed 6 bases at V and 2 bases at J, with 12 bases between. DNA of the CDR3: TGTGCCAGCAGAATGGAACAGGTCACAGATACGCAGTATTTT. This gives the protein CASRMEQVTDTQYF.

The rearrangement uses TRBV21-1 and TRBJ1-6. TRBV21-1 is classified as a pseudogene. This CDR3 region has 22 residues. CDR3 nucleotides: TGTGCCAGCAAGAGGTTTAAGAACTTTGGGGTGGGAGTGAGCTCCTATAATTCACCCCTCCACTTT. This translates into CASKRFKNFGVGVSSYNSPLHF.

The chain has TRBV4-2 and TRBJ1-6, with 9 bases lining up with TRBD1. The ends lost 4 bases at V and 14 bases at J; junction bases unmatched: 12. Germline CDR1 is LGHNA and CDR2 is YNFKEQ. This CDR3 has 15 residues. CDR3 residues: CASSPRQGEGGALHF. DNA for the CDR3: TGTGCCAGCAGCCCCCGACAGGGGGAGGGCGGGGCCCTCCACTTT.

The chain combines TRBV30 with TRBJ1-6; 10 bases align to TRBD1. The V segment lost 5 bases and the J segment 9 bases; nucleotides outside the gene matches: 7. In germline, CDR1 is GTSNPN, CDR2 SVGIG (reference sequence). The CDR3 extends over 14 amino acids. CDR3 sequence (DNA): TGTGCCTGGTCAGACAGGGGGCTTGGTTCACCCCTCCACTTT. Translating gives CAWSDRGLGSPLHF.

The CDR3 loop reads CASSYGQGNTEAFF. The CDR3 nucleotides are TGTGCCAGCAGTTACGGACAGGGGAACACTGAAGCTTTCTTT. The rearrangement joins TRBV6-5 to TRBJ1-1, with 8 nucleotides matching TRBD1. The CDR3 totals 14 residues. Germline assignment: CDR1 MNHEY and CDR2 SVGAGI. The V segment lost 2 bases and the J segment 1 base; nucleotides outside the gene matches: 0.

The J gene is TRBJ2-1, the V gene TRBV6-5; 8 bases agree with TRBD2. Germline V CDR1 and CDR2: MNHEY, SVGAGI. The CDR3 runs 14 residues. Trimming took 6 bases from V and 1 from J; bases not matched to a gene: 2. The CDR3 sequence is CASRLAASYNEQFF. As DNA, the CDR3 is TGTGCCAGCAGACTAGCGGCATCCTACAATGAGCAGTTCTTC.

The CDR3 DNA reads as TGTGCCAGCAGTTACTCTACAGGCCCGAGTCAGCCCCAGCATTTT. This translates into CASSYSTGPSQPQHF. The chain employs TRBV6-5 and TRBJ1-5; weak D call: TRBD1 (5 bases). Trimming took 0 bases from V and 6 from J, leaving 12 bases between them. Germline V CDR1 and CDR2: MNHEY, SVGAGI. The CDR3 covers 15 residues.

J is TRBJ1-1 and V is TRBV7-3; D not resolved. This CDR3 comprises 13 residues. The V gene lost 2 bases and the J gene lost 8 bases, with 12 bases spanning the gap. Per germline, CDR1 SGHTA and CDR2 FQGTGA. The CDR3 bases are TGTGCCAGCAGCTTACTAGTATCCAGCGAAGCTTTCTTT. It yields the protein CASSLLVSSEAFF.

The V call is TRBV27, the J call TRBJ2-3; D might be TRBD2 (7 bases). V dropped 5 bases and J dropped 3 bases, with 21 bases sitting between them. The CDR3 has 17 amino acids. Looked up from germline, CDR1 is MNHEY and CDR2 is SMNVEV (reference sequence). The chain's CDR3 is CASSTRVGGAGTDTQYF. As DNA, the CDR3 is TGTGCCAGCAGTACTAGGGTGGGGGGGGCCGGAACAGATACGCAGTATTTT.

This rearrangement joins TRBV15 to TRBJ1-4; a weak D match, TRBD1 (5 bases). The V gene lost 0 bases and the J gene lost 8 bases, with 16 bases spanning the gap. The CDR3 has 16 residues. Per germline, CDR1 LNHNV and CDR2 YYDKDF (reference sequence). The DNA for the CDR3 is TGTGCCACCAGCAGAGATGGAGGGGCCCGGGTGGAAAAACTGTTTTTT. Translating gives CATSRDGGARVEKLFF. Combining the CDR3 with reference TRBV15 and TRBJ1-4 gives the whole variable domain DAMVIQNPRYQVTQFGKPVTLSCSQTLNHNVMYWYQQKSSQAPKLLFHYYDKDFNNEADTPDNFQSRRPNTSFCFLDIRSPGLGDTAMYLCATSRDGGARVEKLFFGSGTQLSVL.